The clone carrying this T cell receptor (beta chain) was counted many times. The antigen is undetermined. The data derive from a study of T-cell reconstitution after alpha-beta-depleted transplantation in children. The authors prepared the TCRbeta library with unique molecular identifiers. TCRdb passed the PCR reads through MiXCR, listing each CDR3 protein once. The repertoire includes about 310,000 distinct CDR3 sequences, around 20% of them detected once, and about 10% sits in the top ten. General observations from the study: Hyperexpanded clones declined; after one year, newly produced T cells mostly supplied diversity.

The CDR3 sequence is 13 residues long. Germline trimming cut 7 bases from V and 4 bases from J; bases unmatched to any gene: 3. This chain connects TRBV12-3 or TRBV12-4 to TRBJ2-5, with TRBD1 identical over 10 bases. This TCR derives from a male patient younger than 18 who had a stem cell transplant for acute lymphoblastic leukemia, so the T cells may come from the graft donor. Sequenced here: PBMCs, mostly from graft donor cells, sampled 180 days after TCRalphabeta/CD19-depleted stem cell transplant. CDR3 in amino acids: CASTWDRGETQYF. The CDR3 region has the DNA TGTGCCAGCACCTGGGACAGGGGAGAGACCCAGTACTTC.